The 13 T cell receptor beta chains reported below all come from one sample, sequenced in a study of T cells after yellow fever vaccination. Via MiXCR, TCRdb re-called the 5' RACE reads, giving one row per CDR3 protein. The data contain 230,000 or so distinct CDR3 sequences, more than 3.5% of them singletons. Sequencing used PBMCs, obtained 15 days after the yellow fever booster vaccination. Receptor source: a man aged 18 to 29 who received the YFV17D yellow fever vaccine.

Ten or more counts support this clonotype. The genes are TRBV7-2 and TRBJ2-3, with 9 bases matching TRBD2. The junction had 8 bases not matched to a gene; V was cut back by 6 bases and J by 1 base. There are 16 residues in the CDR3. Germline V CDR1 and CDR2: SGHTA, FQGNSA. The CDR3 region is CASRRITSGRTDTQYF. The CDR3 DNA follows: TGTGCCAGCAGGCGAATTACTAGCGGGCGCACAGATACGCAGTATTTT.

Note on this clonotype: This may be a read error: a much more frequent sequence differs by one nucleotide. This chain uses TRBV5-6 with TRBJ2-1, with no clear D. This CDR3 contains 17 residues. CDR1 is SGHDT and CDR2 is YYEEEE in the germline V gene. The chain's CDR3 is CASSWLKGGSSNNEQFF. CDR3 DNA sequence: TGTGCCAGCAGCTGGCTTAAGGGCGGCAGCTCCAACAATGAGCAGTTCTTC.

This clonotype was detected ten times or more. The rearrangement uses TRBV12-3 or TRBV12-4 and TRBJ1-2, with D unresolved. V was shortened by 4 bases and J by 6 bases, with 18 bases between the two germline ends. The CDR3 is 15 residues long. The CDR3 sequence: CASSSRRGGPNGYTF. The DNA of the CDR3 is TGTGCCAGCAGTTCCCGTCGGGGAGGGCCCAATGGCTACACCTTC.

The sample holds many counts of this clonotype. J is TRBJ2-3 and V is TRBV7-9; D is uncertain. V was clipped by 5 bases and J by 2 bases, with 5 bases between them. Per the germline V gene, CDR1 is SEHNR and CDR2 is FQNEAQ (reference sequence). This CDR3 contains 12 residues. The CDR3 DNA reads TGTGCCAGCAGCCGAGACACAGATACGCAGTATTTT. It codes for CASSRDTDTQYF.

This clonotype came up many times. The chain links TRBV7-3 to TRBJ2-2; 9 nucleotides align to TRBD1. Germline V gene lookup returns CDR1 SGHTA and CDR2 FQGTGA. V lost 5 bases, J lost 1 base, and 5 bases stayed unmatched. This CDR3 has 16 residues. The CDR3 coding sequence is TGTGCCAGCAGCGCTAACAGGGGGCGGAACACCGGGGAGCTGTTTTTT. Its protein product is CASSANRGRNTGELFF.

This clonotype came up many times. V usage is TRBV7-2 and J usage is TRBJ1-5; TRBD1 matches at 7 bases. V trimming: 5 bases; J trimming: 2 bases; junction bases outside the gene matches: 9. The CDR3 loop spans 16 amino acids. CDR1 and CDR2 (germline): SGHTA, FQGNSA. The CDR3 region is CASSRDRVGGNQPQHF. Here the CDR3 DNA reads TGTGCCAGCAGCCGTGACAGGGTTGGGGGCAATCAGCCCCAGCATTTT.

This clonotype appeared many times. The rearrangement uses TRBV6-5 and TRBJ2-7; D may be TRBD1 (5 bases). Germline V lookup: CDR1 MNHEY, CDR2 SVGAGI. V was cut by 0 bases and J by 9 bases, with 24 bases left in between. This CDR3 is built from 17 residues. CDR3 bases: TGTGCCAGCAGTTACTCGGCGAAGGGAACTACAGGCGGTATGCAGTACTTC. Translation gives CASSYSAKGTTGGMQYF.

This chain uses TRBV9 with TRBJ1-4, with unresolved D. V gave up 4 bases and J gave up 3 bases, with 13 bases separating them. CDR1 and CDR2 (germline): SGDLS, YYNGEE. The CDR3 totals 15 residues. The CDR3 nucleotides are TGTGCCAGCAGCCTCCGTGGGGAGGCTAATGAAAAACTGTTTTTT. This encodes CASSLRGEANEKLFF.

This clonotype was seen at least ten times. The CDR3 coding sequence is TGTGCCAGCAGCCGCCGGGAGAATCAGCCCCAGCATTTT. Translating gives CASSRRENQPQHF. The rearrangement links TRBV12-3 or TRBV12-4 to TRBJ1-5, with D hard to call. CDR3 length equals 13 residues. The germline V and J ends were trimmed by 6 bases and 4 bases, with 10 bases remaining between them.

Many counts were recorded for this clonotype. This chain links TRBV5-4 with TRBJ2-2, with D perhaps TRBD1 (6 bases). V was clipped by 4 bases and J by 4 bases, with 11 bases between them. CDR3 length: 14 amino acids. CDR1 and CDR2 from the germline V gene are SGHNT and YYREEE (reference sequence). Here the CDR3 reads CASSAGVATGELFF. Here the CDR3 DNA reads TGTGCCAGCAGCGCAGGGGTGGCCACCGGGGAGCTGTTTTTT. The variable domain in full, completed from reference TRBV5-4 and TRBJ2-2, reads ETGVTQSPTHLIKTRGQQVTLRCSSQSGHNTVSWYQQALGQGPQFIFQYYREEENGRGNFPPRFSGLQFPNYSSELNVNALELDDSALYLCASSAGVATGELFFGEGSRLTVL.

This clonotype appeared many times. The chain uses TRBV3-1 and TRBJ1-2, with a tentative D call TRBD1 (6 bases). Per germline, CDR1 LGHDT and CDR2 YNNKEL (reference sequence). V was pared by 3 bases and J by 6 bases, with 8 bases between. This CDR3 has 12 residues. CDR3 in amino acids: CASSQGADGYTF. As DNA, the CDR3 is TGTGCCAGCAGCCAGGGGGCGGATGGCTACACCTTC.

This clonotype has ten or more counts. V gene TRBV3-1 combines with J gene TRBJ2-3; maybe TRBD2 (6 bases). Germline lookup yields CDR1 LGHDT and CDR2 YNNKEL (reference sequence). The CDR3 spans 17 residues. Trimming left V 6 bases short and J 0 bases short, with 19 bases between. The CDR3 loop reads CASSPLPGLLSTDTQYF. As DNA, the CDR3 is TGTGCCAGCAGTCCCCTCCCGGGACTGCTAAGCACAGATACGCAGTATTTT.

The table lists this clonotype with a few counts. The CDR3 DNA reads TGTGCCAGCAGCCTTGGGGGCGTACGACTCCAAGAGACCCAGTACTTC. It specifies CASSLGGVRLQETQYF. This sequence joins TRBV12-3 or TRBV12-4 and TRBJ2-5; weak D call: TRBD1 (6 bases). Trimming took 6 bases from V and 1 from J, leaving 18 bases between them. The CDR3 totals 16 residues.